Following are 28 T cell receptor beta chains from one sample sequenced in a study of neurological immune-mediated disorders. MiXCR, run by TCRdb on the 5' RACE reads, gives a single entry per CDR3 protein. The table shows tens of thousands of distinct CDR3 sequences, with roughly 9% occurring only once. Sequenced sample: PBMCs. These TCRs come from a man in his fifties or sixties in good health.

This clonotype was seen a few times. The chain uses TRBV7-2 and TRBJ2-2; 7 nucleotides align to TRBD2. Looked up from germline, CDR1 is SGHTA and CDR2 is FQGNSA. The CDR3 runs 15 residues. V lost 6 bases to trimming and J lost 1 base; unmatched junction nucleotides: 5. The CDR3 region is CASRPTSRNTGELFF. The CDR3 DNA follows: TGTGCCAGCAGGCCGACTAGCCGGAACACCGGGGAGCTGTTTTTT.

This clonotype occurred many times. The V call is TRBV5-1, the J call TRBJ2-2, with D hard to call. V was pared by 0 bases and J by 3 bases, with 6 bases between. Germline V gene data show CDR1 as SGHRS and CDR2 as YFSETQ. This CDR3 contains 14 residues. CDR3 in DNA: TGCGCCAGCAGCTTGGTGCCGGACACCGGGGAGCTGTTTTTT. Protein product: CASSLVPDTGELFF.

This clonotype was observed at least ten times. V is TRBV5-1 and J is TRBJ2-3; 7 bases match TRBD1. This CDR3 is 15 amino acids long. CDR1 is SGHRS, CDR2 YFSETQ, per germline. The junction had 4 bases not matched to a gene; V was cut back by 0 bases and J by 3 bases. CDR3 protein: CASSLADRETDTQYF. The CDR3 bases are TGCGCCAGCAGCTTGGCCGACAGGGAGACAGATACGCAGTATTTT.

Ten or more counts support this clonotype. V and J are TRBV20-1 and TRBJ2-5; TRBD2 might be the D (5 bases). The germline V and J ends were trimmed by 2 bases and 4 bases, with 14 bases remaining between them. The germline V gene has CDR1 DFQATT and CDR2 SNEGSKA (reference sequence). This CDR3 spans 14 amino acids. The CDR3 bases are TGCAGTGCTAGAAAGGGCAGCAGCGGAGAGACCCAGTACTTC. It is translated as CSARKGSSGETQYF.

This clonotype was counted at least ten times. This chain joins TRBV5-1 and TRBJ2-5; D is perhaps TRBD1 (6 bases). Germline values: CDR1 SGHRS, CDR2 YFSETQ. Trimming took off 5 bases at V and 5 bases at J, with 13 bases between the two ends. This CDR3 is 13 amino acids long. CDR3 protein: CASSMAGVETQYF. CDR3 in DNA: TGCGCCAGCAGTATGGCAGGGGTGGAGACCCAGTACTTC.

This clonotype was counted at least ten times. The rearrangement joins TRBV20-1 to TRBJ1-2; D call uncertain. V lost 6 bases to trimming and J lost 1 base, with 6 bases between them. Germline V gene data show CDR1 as DFQATT and CDR2 as SNEGSKA (reference sequence). There are 11 residues in the CDR3. CDR3 DNA sequence: TGCAGTGCCCAATATAACTATGGCTACACCTTC. It yields the protein CSAQYNYGYTF.

In this sample, this clonotype turned up once. This chain joins TRBV11-3 and TRBJ2-5; perhaps TRBD2 as D (7 bases). V was pared by 5 bases and J by 5 bases, with 18 bases between. This CDR3 is built from 15 residues. Germline CDR1 SGHNT, CDR2 YENEEA. CDR3 sequence: CASSPTSRGGETQYF. CDR3 DNA: TGTGCCAGCAGCCCAACGTCAAGGGGGGGGGAGACCCAGTACTTC.

This clonotype has ten or more counts. This chain connects TRBV27 to TRBJ1-5, with 7 bases lining up with TRBD1. CDR3 length: 16 amino acids. V lost 2 bases and J lost 6; bases outside the gene matches: 10. CDR1 is MNHEY and CDR2 is SMNVEV in the germline V gene (reference sequence). CDR3 bases: TGTGCCAGCAGTTTAGGGTACAACAGGGGCACTCAGCCCCAGCATTTT. Its protein is CASSLGYNRGTQPQHF.

This clonotype was observed at least ten times. This rearrangement joins TRBV29-1 to TRBJ2-7, with 9 bases aligning to TRBD2. The CDR3 has 13 amino acids. The ends lost 3 bases at V and 4 bases at J; junction bases unmatched: 4. CDR1 is SQVTM and CDR2 is ANQGSEA in the germline V gene. The DNA for the CDR3 is TGCAGCGTTGAGCTAGCGGGATTTTACGAGCAGTACTTC. It is translated as CSVELAGFYEQYF.

This clonotype was found many times. The rearrangement links TRBV4-2 to TRBJ1-6, with TRBD1 identical over 9 bases. The CDR3 runs to 16 residues. The germline gives CDR1 LGHNA, CDR2 YNFKEQ. V was clipped by 0 bases and J by 8 bases; unmatched bases: 5. CDR3 DNA sequence: TGTGCCAGCAGCCAAGATCCGGGACAGGGACATTCACCCCTCCACTTT. This encodes CASSQDPGQGHSPLHF.

This clonotype was seen ten or more times. This sequence joins TRBV5-1 and TRBJ2-2, with unresolved D. The CDR3 has 14 amino acids. The V gene's germline CDR1 is SGHRS and CDR2 YFSETQ. V was cut by 0 bases and J by 1 base, with 4 bases left in between. Here the CDR3 DNA reads TGCGCCAGCAGCTTGGATGGGAACACCGGGGAGCTGTTTTTT. Protein product: CASSLDGNTGELFF.

With regard to this clonotype: It may be a read error: a sequence one base away is much more abundant. V is TRBV7-2 and J is TRBJ1-1, with unresolved D. Per the germline V gene, CDR1 is SGHTA and CDR2 is FQGNSA. The CDR3 consists of 13 residues. The DNA of the CDR3 is TGTGCCAGCAGCTTAGAGGGAGCCACTGAAACTTTCTTT. Protein sequence: CASSLEGATETFF.

This clonotype was observed at least ten times. This chain connects TRBV5-1 to TRBJ2-5, with TRBD2 identical over 7 bases. Germline CDR1 and CDR2: SGHRS and YFSETQ. V lost 0 bases, J lost 2 bases, and 4 bases stayed unmatched. CDR3 length equals 15 residues. The CDR3 reads CASSLAGGRQETQYF. The CDR3 coding sequence is TGCGCCAGCAGCTTGGCCGGCGGGAGACAAGAGACCCAGTACTTC.

This clonotype was found many times. This CDR3 reads CASSTSGTGDVEQYF. CDR3 in DNA: TGTGCCAGCAGTACCTCCGGGACAGGGGATGTCGAGCAGTACTTC. The rearrangement links TRBV28 to TRBJ2-7; 10 bases align to TRBD1. The CDR3 contains 15 residues. Germline-derived CDR1 and CDR2 are MDHEN and SYDVKM. The J segment lost 6 bases and the V segment lost 5 bases, leaving 10 bases of the junction unmatched.

This clonotype appeared many times. V and J are TRBV7-8 and TRBJ2-3, with 8 bases lining up with TRBD1. The CDR3 runs to 15 residues. The germline CDR1 and CDR2 sequences are SGHVS and FQNEAQ. V shed 0 bases and J 5 bases; nucleotides not matched to a gene: 4. The CDR3 bases are TGTGCCAGCAGCTTAGCCGGGACAGGAGGAGATACGCAGTATTTT. This gives the protein CASSLAGTGGDTQYF.

This clonotype came up many times. The gene calls are TRBV7-2 and TRBJ1-3; no clear D gene. Germline V CDR1 and CDR2: SGHTA, FQGNSA. This CDR3 is 13 amino acids long. Trimming left V 1 base short and J 8 bases short, with 9 bases between. The CDR3 spells CASSLVFEDTIYF. CDR3 coding DNA: TGTGCCAGCAGCTTAGTGTTTGAGGACACCATATATTTT. The variable domain in full, completed from reference TRBV7-2 and TRBJ1-3, reads GAGVSQSPSNKVTEKGKDVELRCDPISGHTALYWYRQSLGQGLEFLIYFQGNSAPDKSGLPSDRFSAERTGGSVSTLTIQRTQQEDSAVYLCASSLVFEDTIYFGEGSWLTVV.

This clonotype has a count of ten or more. The rearrangement links TRBV9 to TRBJ2-1; 12 positions agree with TRBD2. This CDR3 region has 14 residues. Germline V gene sequence: CDR1 SGDLS, CDR2 YYNGEE. V lost 5 bases to trimming and J lost 9 bases; unmatched junction nucleotides: 6. The CDR3 loop is CASRPSGGAFEQFF. DNA of the CDR3: TGTGCCAGCAGACCTAGCGGGGGGGCGTTTGAGCAGTTCTTC.

This clonotype was counted at least ten times. This sequence joins TRBV28 and TRBJ2-5; the match to TRBD2 covers 8 bases. Germline loops: CDR1 MDHEN, CDR2 SYDVKM. The V and J ends lost 5 bases and 2 bases, in that order; junction bases with no gene match: 1. This CDR3 is built from 13 residues. CDR3: CASSRGGQETQYF. The CDR3 DNA reads TGTGCCAGCAGTCGGGGGGGGCAAGAGACCCAGTACTTC. The variable domain in full, with the rest retrieved from reference TRBV28 and TRBJ2-5, is DVKVTQSSRYLVKRTGEKVFLECVQDMDHENMFWYRQDPGLGLRLIYFSYDVKMKEKGDIPEGYSVSREKKERFSLILESASTNQTSMYLCASSRGGQETQYFGPGTRLLVL.

Ten or more counts support this clonotype. The rearrangement uses TRBV3-1 and TRBJ1-3; TRBD1 might be the D (6 bases). Germline CDR1 reads LGHDT; CDR2 reads YNNKEL (reference sequence). The CDR3 is made up of 13 amino acids. The V end was cut by 4 bases, the J end by 4 bases, with 8 bases between. The CDR3 protein is CASSRDTGNTIYF. The CDR3 bases are TGTGCCAGCAGCCGGGACACCGGAAACACCATATATTTT.

This clonotype was found many times. V usage is TRBV24-1 and J usage is TRBJ2-1; no definite D call. The CDR3 has 14 residues. V was shortened by 2 bases and J by 5 bases, with 9 bases between the two germline ends. The V gene's germline CDR1 is KGHDR and CDR2 SFDVKD. CDR3 residues: CATSDSRRNNEQFF. The CDR3 DNA reads TGTGCCACCAGTGATTCGCGCAGAAACAATGAGCAGTTCTTC.

This clonotype was recorded at least ten times. The chain recombines TRBV14 with TRBJ2-2; D call uncertain. The CDR3 totals 13 residues. In germline, CDR1 is SGHDN, CDR2 FVKESK. V gave up 8 bases and J gave up 4 bases, with 11 bases separating them. The CDR3 sequence: CASSPKATGELFF. The CDR3 coding sequence is TGTGCCAGCTCCCCCAAGGCCACCGGGGAGCTGTTTTTT.

This clonotype has a count of ten or more. This chain uses TRBV6-1 with TRBJ2-1; no clear D. This CDR3 has 15 amino acids. Germline loops: CDR1 MNHNS, CDR2 SASEGT. V lost 11 bases and J lost 0, with 17 bases in between. CDR3 sequence: CALLVVRSSYNEQFF. In DNA, the CDR3 is TGTGCCCTTCTGGTAGTCCGAAGCTCCTACAATGAGCAGTTCTTC.

This clonotype was detected many times. The genes are TRBV4-2 and TRBJ2-3, with D hard to call. CDR1 and CDR2 (germline): LGHNA, YNFKEQ. The CDR3 is 17 amino acids. V lost 1 base to trimming and J lost 0 bases, with 14 bases between them. The CDR3: CASSQVGRETSTDTQYF. The CDR3 DNA reads as TGTGCCAGCAGCCAAGTTGGCCGAGAGACTAGCACAGATACGCAGTATTTT.

This clonotype has at least ten counts. The chain employs TRBV12-3 or TRBV12-4 and TRBJ2-4, with no clear D. Trimming stripped 2 bases from V and 8 bases from J, with 13 bases between. This CDR3 spans 14 amino acids. CDR3: CASSLSLGFDIQYF. CDR3 in DNA: TGTGCCAGCAGTTTATCGCTGGGATTTGACATTCAGTACTTC.

This clonotype was detected many times. The rearrangement uses TRBV6-5 and TRBJ1-2; D is unresolved. CDR1 and CDR2 from the germline V gene are MNHEY and SVGAGI. Trimming cost V 5 bases and J 6 bases, with 10 bases left between them. This CDR3 is 12 amino acids long. The CDR3 DNA sequence: TGTGCCAGCAGTAAATTCTCGGATGGCTACACCTTC. Protein sequence: CASSKFSDGYTF.

This chain joins TRBV6-5 and TRBJ2-3, with D possibly being TRBD1 (6 bases). CDR1 is MNHEY and CDR2 is SVGAGI in the germline V gene. The CDR3 is 14 amino acids. The V end lost 3 bases, the J end lost 6 bases, and 13 bases lay between the germline ends. The CDR3 DNA is TGTGCCAGCAGTTATCTCCTAGGGGGTGATACGCAGTATTTT. Amino acid sequence: CASSYLLGGDTQYF.

This clonotype was seen many times. The chain carries TRBV20-1 and TRBJ2-5; 9 bases align to TRBD1. The CDR3 loop spans 16 amino acids. Germline V gives CDR1 DFQATT, CDR2 SNEGSKA (reference sequence). Losses at the gene ends were 6 bases for V and 2 bases for J; bases not matched to a gene: 13. CDR3 amino acids: CSAAPPGTGLQETQYF. The CDR3 DNA sequence: TGCAGTGCCGCCCCCCCCGGGACAGGGCTGCAAGAGACCCAGTACTTC.

The table lists this clonotype with many counts. The chain combines TRBV3-1 with TRBJ2-2; D gene uncertain. This CDR3 contains 17 residues. CDR1 is LGHDT and CDR2 is YNNKEL in the germline V gene (reference sequence). The V and J ends lost 8 bases and 3 bases respectively, with 22 bases between them. The CDR3, as DNA: TGTGCCAGCGAAAATCGGGTAGAAACCTTATACACCGGGGAGCTGTTTTTT. This codes for CASENRVETLYTGELFF.